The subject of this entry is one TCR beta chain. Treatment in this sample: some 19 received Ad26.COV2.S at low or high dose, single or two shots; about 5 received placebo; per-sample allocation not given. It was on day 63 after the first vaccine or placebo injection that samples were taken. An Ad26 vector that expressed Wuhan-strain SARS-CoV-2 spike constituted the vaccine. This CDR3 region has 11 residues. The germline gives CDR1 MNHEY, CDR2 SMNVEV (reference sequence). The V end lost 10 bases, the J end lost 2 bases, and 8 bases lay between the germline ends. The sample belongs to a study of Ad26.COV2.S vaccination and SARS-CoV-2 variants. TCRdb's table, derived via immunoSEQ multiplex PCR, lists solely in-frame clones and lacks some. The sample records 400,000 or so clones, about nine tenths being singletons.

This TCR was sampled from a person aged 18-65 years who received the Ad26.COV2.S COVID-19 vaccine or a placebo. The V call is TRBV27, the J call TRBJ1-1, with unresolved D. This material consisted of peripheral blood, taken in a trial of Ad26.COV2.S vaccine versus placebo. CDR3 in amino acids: CATQTNTEAFF. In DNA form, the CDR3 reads TGTGCCACCCAGACCAACACTGAAGCTTTCTTT.